The 24 T cell receptor beta chains below all came from one sample that was sequenced in a study of CD8+CD57+ T cells in acquired aplastic anemia. Genomic DNA, the template, was used for profiling of the TCR beta VDJ and CDR3. MiXCR, applied by TCRdb to the reads, yields one record per CDR3 protein. The table has about 100,000 distinct CDR3 sequences, approximately 48% seen once. Sequencing was done on a sample of sorted CD4+, CD8+, or CD8+CD57+ T cells (not recorded which) from PBMCs. The receptors derive from a human donor in good health, serving as a control.

As to this clonotype: It is unclear where the CDR3 begins or ends on the DNA, so no DNA is shown, and the CDR3 is as TCRdb lists it. V is TRBV25-1 and J is TRBJ2-7. Both ends counted, the CDR3 spans 17 residues. Per germline, CDR1 MGHDK and CDR2 SYGVNS. This CDR3 is CACSARDASSQSDEQYF.

Many counts were recorded for this clonotype. The chain combines TRBV27 with TRBJ1-1; D is unclear. CDR1 and CDR2 (germline): MNHEY, SMNVEV (reference sequence). This CDR3 contains 14 residues. The V end was cut by 5 bases, the J end by 0 bases, with 10 bases between. DNA for the CDR3: TGTGCCAGCAGTGCCTACGGGGTGAACACTGAAGCTTTCTTT. Its protein product is CASSAYGVNTEAFF.

The chain carries TRBV19 and TRBJ1-5; TRBD1 matches 9 bases. The germline gives CDR1 LNHDA, CDR2 SQIVND (reference sequence). The V and J ends lost 3 bases and 6 bases, in that order; junction bases with no gene match: 3. CDR3 length: 14 amino acids. The CDR3 DNA follows: TGTGCCAGTAGTATCGGACAGGGGATTCAGCCCCAGCATTTT. It codes for CASSIGQGIQPQHF.

A word on this clonotype: One end of the junction is discordant with germline, which a read error may explain. V gene TRBV2 combines with J gene TRBJ2-5, with D possibly being TRBD2 (5 bases). The CDR3 covers 11 residues. Germline V CDR1 and CDR2: SNHLY, FYNNEI. The CDR3 DNA reads as TGTGCCAGCAGCACAAAACATAGCGTGGGGTTC. Protein product: CASSTKHSVGF.

The chain carries TRBV7-3 and TRBJ2-3; perhaps TRBD1 as D (7 bases). CDR3 length: 16 residues. From germline, CDR1 is SGHTA and CDR2 FQGTGA. Deletions cut 1 base from V and 2 bases from J, with 13 bases between. The CDR3: CASSLSVRGATDTQYF. In DNA, the CDR3 is TGTGCCAGCAGCTTAAGTGTCAGGGGGGCCACAGATACGCAGTATTTT.

This clonotype was recorded a few times. The V and J genes are TRBV19 and TRBJ1-6; no clear D gene. CDR3 length: 12 amino acids. V dropped 3 bases and J dropped 11 bases, with 8 bases sitting between them. Germline V gene sequence: CDR1 LNHDA, CDR2 SQIVND (reference sequence). The CDR3: CASSMDLTPLHF. The CDR3, as DNA: TGTGCCAGTAGTATGGACTTGACACCCCTCCACTTT. The full variable domain, its missing parts supplied by reference TRBV19 and TRBJ1-6, is DGGITQSPKYLFRKEGQNVTLSCEQNLNHDAMYWYRQDPGQGLRLIYYSQIVNDFQKGDIAEGYSVSREKKESFPLTVTSAQKNPTAFYLCASSMDLTPLHFGNGTRLTVT.

On this clonotype itself: At one end the junction does not follow the germline gene, possibly because of a read error. V gene TRBV7-7 combines with J gene TRBJ2-1, with TRBD1 matching over 8 bases. CDR1 is SSHAT and CDR2 is FNYEAQ in the germline V gene (reference sequence). This CDR3 spans 14 amino acids. CDR3 protein: CASSLQGANNEQFF. CDR3 coding DNA: TGTGCTAGCAGCTTGCAGGGGGCCAACAATGAGCAGTTCTTC.

The rearrangement uses TRBV25-1 and TRBJ1-2; the D gene is possibly TRBD1 (6 bases). Per the germline V gene, CDR1 is MGHDK and CDR2 is SYGVNS. This CDR3 region has 19 residues. Deletions cut 4 bases from V and 3 bases from J, with 27 bases between. The chain's CDR3 is CASSGGGRGIEEEDYGYTF. CDR3 DNA: TGTGCCAGCAGTGGGGGGGGCAGGGGAATTGAGGAGGAGGACTATGGCTACACCTTC.

V and J are TRBV19 and TRBJ1-3; 9 bases match TRBD1. V shed 5 bases, J shed 2 bases, and the junction held 7 bases outside the gene matches. Germline V gene lookup returns CDR1 LNHDA and CDR2 SQIVND (reference sequence). CDR3 length: 16 amino acids. The CDR3 sequence is CASSEQGANPGNTIYF. The CDR3 DNA reads as TGTGCCAGTAGTGAACAGGGGGCGAATCCTGGAAACACCATATATTTT.

The chain recombines TRBV6-4 with TRBJ2-7, with 8 bases aligning to TRBD2. V lost 0 bases to trimming and J lost 3 bases; unmatched junction nucleotides: 1. Germline CDR1 is MRHNA and CDR2 is SNTAGT. This CDR3 has 14 residues. CDR3 DNA sequence: TGTGCCAGCAGTGACTCAAGCGGGGGCTACGAGCAGTACTTC. Translated: CASSDSSGGYEQYF.

The J gene is TRBJ2-6, the V gene TRBV11-2; 10 bases are shared with TRBD1. Germline loops: CDR1 SGHAT, CDR2 FQNNGV. Trimming took 7 bases from V and 6 from J; bases not matched to a gene: 9. There are 16 residues in the CDR3. This chain's CDR3 is CASNSGTGAEANVLTF. The CDR3 bases are TGTGCCAGCAACAGCGGGACAGGGGCTGAGGCCAACGTCCTGACTTTC.

This clonotype was picked up many times. The CDR3 region is CSASPGLAGGTSYNEQFF. The CDR3, as DNA: TGCAGTGCTAGTCCTGGACTAGCGGGGGGGACCTCCTACAATGAGCAGTTCTTC. The chain has TRBV20-1 and TRBJ2-1; 15 positions agree with TRBD2. CDR1 is DFQATT and CDR2 is SNEGSKA in the germline V gene (reference sequence). The CDR3 sequence is 18 residues long. The V gene end was trimmed by 3 bases and the J gene end by 0 bases; junction bases not matched to a gene: 6.

This chain uses TRBV29-1 with TRBJ2-5; TRBD2 matches at 16 bases. The J call may be mistaken, given a closer DNA end match to TRBJ2-1. Germline V gene data show CDR1 as SQVTM and CDR2 as ANQGSEA. The CDR3 totals 15 residues. CDR3 sequence (DNA): TGCAGCGTTGCGGGACTAGCGGGGGGGCGGAATGAGCAGTTCTTC. Protein: CSVAGLAGGRNEQFF.

Turning to this clonotype: Likely a read error: the CDR3 ends without its conserved phenylalanine or tryptophan. The chain has TRBV4-2 and TRBJ2-7, with 8 bases matching TRBD1. The CDR3 runs 16 residues. In germline, CDR1 is LGHNA, CDR2 YNFKEQ. J gave up 0 bases and V 0 bases, and 4 bases lay outside the gene matches. CDR3 in amino acids: CASSQDSTGDSYEQYS. The CDR3 DNA reads as TGTGCCAGCAGCCAAGATTCGACAGGGGACTCCTACGAGCAGTACTCC.

V is TRBV7-8 and J is TRBJ1-1, with TRBD1 matching over 11 bases. With V trimmed by 2 bases and J by 5 bases, 7 bases remained unmatched. The CDR3 runs to 16 residues. CDR1 SGHVS and CDR2 FQNEAQ come from the germline V gene. The CDR3, as DNA: TGTGCCAGCAGCTTAAGGGTAGGACAGGGGGCTACTGAAGCTTTCTTT. Its translation: CASSLRVGQGATEAFF.

V gene TRBV2 combines with J gene TRBJ1-2; D not resolved. The ends were cut back, 7 bases at V and 7 bases at J, with 16 bases in the middle. The CDR3 loop spans 13 amino acids. The germline gives CDR1 SNHLY, CDR2 FYNNEI. The CDR3 DNA is TGTGCCAGCAATTGGTTGGCGGAAACTGGCTACACCTTC. Translation gives CASNWLAETGYTF.

The rearrangement uses TRBV20-1 and TRBJ1-5; D not certain. V lost 3 bases and J 0 bases, leaving 3 bases between the germline ends. The CDR3 contains 12 residues. Germline assignment: CDR1 DFQATT and CDR2 SNEGSKA (reference sequence). The CDR3 sequence: CSASRSNQPQHF. The CDR3 nucleotides are TGCAGTGCTAGTCGTAGCAATCAGCCCCAGCATTTT.

The rearrangement joins TRBV10-3 to TRBJ1-3; 11 bases line up with TRBD1. The V gene's germline CDR1 is ENHRY and CDR2 SYGVKD. V shed 5 bases, J shed 3 bases, and the junction held 3 bases outside the gene matches. The CDR3 length is 15 residues. The CDR3 is CAISPGTGGGNTIYF. The CDR3 DNA is TGTGCCATCAGTCCTGGGACAGGGGGTGGAAACACCATATATTTT.

The genes are TRBV3-1 and TRBJ2-2, with TRBD1 matching over 10 bases. Germline-derived CDR1 and CDR2 are LGHDT and YNNKEL (reference sequence). The V and J ends lost 3 bases and 6 bases, in that order; junction bases with no gene match: 7. This CDR3 comprises 16 residues. CDR3 nucleotide sequence: TGTGCCAGCAGCCACCCACCGGGACAGGGGCCCGGGGAGCTGTTTTTT. Protein: CASSHPPGQGPGELFF.

To note about this clonotype: Without the conserved terminal phenylalanine or tryptophan, this CDR3 likely stems from a read error. This chain links TRBV20-1 with TRBJ1-2; 10 bases align to TRBD1. The CDR3 is 15 amino acids. Germline V gene data show CDR1 as DFQATT and CDR2 as SNEGSKA (reference sequence). The ends lost 1 base at V and 3 bases at J; junction bases unmatched: 5. Written as DNA, the CDR3 is TGCAGTGCTAGAGGACAGGGGGCTCAAGACTATGGCTACACCCTC. It codes for CSARGQGAQDYGYTL.

This clonotype was observed at least ten times. V is TRBV6-2 or TRBV6-3 and J is TRBJ2-7; D is perhaps TRBD2 (5 bases). The CDR3 is made up of 15 amino acids. CDR1 is MNHEY and CDR2 is SVGEGT in the germline V gene. V shed 3 bases and J shed 4 bases, with 16 bases lying between them. CDR3 DNA sequence: TGTGCCAGCAGTTATAGCCCGGGAAGGGATTACGAGCAGTACTTC. Translating it yields CASSYSPGRDYEQYF.

Of note for this clonotype: No conserved phenylalanine or tryptophan ends this CDR3, so it is likely a read error. The limits of the CDR3 on the DNA are not certain, so only TCRdb's listed CDR3 is given. The CDR3: CASSLEHV. This chain uses TRBV7-2 with TRBJ2-1. Looked up from germline, CDR1 is SGHTA and CDR2 is FQGNSA. The length of the CDR3 is 8 amino acids, counting both ends.

This clonotype was seen repeatedly, ten times or more. V gene TRBV2 combines with J gene TRBJ1-1; TRBD1 aligns across 7 bases. Germline CDR1 reads SNHLY; CDR2 reads FYNNEI. V lost 8 bases and J lost 5; bases outside the gene matches: 14. The length of the CDR3 is 15 residues. The CDR3 region is CASGALDRFGTEAFF. In DNA form, the CDR3 reads TGTGCCAGCGGGGCCTTGGACAGGTTCGGGACTGAAGCTTTCTTT.

This clonotype was seen only a few times. The CDR3 carries no conserved terminal phenylalanine or tryptophan, so it likely arises from a read error. The chain employs TRBV4-3 and TRBJ2-3, with D perhaps TRBD1 (5 bases). The CDR3 has 17 amino acids. With 0 bases removed from V and 0 bases from J, the gap between germline ends came to 13 bases. The germline V gene encodes CDR1 LGHNA and CDR2 YSLEER. As DNA, the CDR3 is TGCGCCAGCAGCCAAGATGACAGCGCGACTAGCACAGATACGCAGTATCTT. Encoded protein: CASSQDDSATSTDTQYL.